The 5 T cell receptor beta chains listed next were all sequenced from one sample in a study. The sorted Tregs were CD4+CD25+CD127-/low cells. MiXCR, applied by TCRdb to the 5' RACE reads, yields one record per CDR3 protein. The sample records fewer than 55,000 distinct CDR3 sequences, 22% being singletons. The material sequenced was Tregs sorted from a lymph node. These receptors were obtained from a female donor with breast cancer.

This clonotype was seen a few times. The rearrangement joins TRBV24-1 to TRBJ2-7; D not resolved. The V gene's germline CDR1 is KGHDR and CDR2 SFDVKD. The CDR3 is 13 residues long. V dropped 4 bases and J dropped 0 bases, with 6 bases sitting between them. CDR3 loop: CATSERGSYEQYF. The CDR3 DNA is TGTGCCACCAGTGAGAGAGGCTCCTACGAGCAGTACTTC.

The chain carries TRBV6-2 or TRBV6-3 and TRBJ1-2; D gene uncertain. Trimming stripped 6 bases from V and 4 bases from J, with 6 bases between. Looked up from germline, CDR1 is MNHEY and CDR2 is SVGEGT. The CDR3 length is 11 residues. Written as DNA, the CDR3 is TGTGCCAGCAGGGCGAGCTATGGCTACACCTTC. Residues: CASRASYGYTF.

Ten or more counts support this clonotype. CDR3 in DNA: TGCGCCAGCAGCCAAGAAGCACTCTCGGGGACCCAGTACTTC. This encodes CASSQEALSGTQYF. The V call is TRBV4-3, the J call TRBJ2-5; D remains unclear. The CDR3 contains 14 residues. The germline gives CDR1 LGHNA, CDR2 YSLEER. V gave up 0 bases and J gave up 7 bases, with 12 bases separating them.

The rearrangement uses TRBV29-1 and TRBJ2-2; D possibly corresponds to TRBD2 (6 bases). Germline V gene data show CDR1 as SQVTM and CDR2 as ANQGSEA. V lost 7 bases, J lost 0 bases, and 15 bases lay in between. This CDR3 is built from 15 residues. This CDR3 reads CSAVLRGTNTGELFF. CDR3 sequence (DNA): TGCAGCGCCGTGTTGCGCGGGACGAACACCGGGGAGCTGTTTTTT.

This clonotype was seen once. The V and J genes are TRBV7-9 and TRBJ1-4, with 8 positions matching TRBD1. CDR3 length equals 15 residues. Germline V gene data show CDR1 as SEHNR and CDR2 as FQNEAQ (reference sequence). V shed 5 bases, J shed 7 bases, and the junction held 9 bases outside the gene matches. The CDR3 region is CASSERTGWSEKLFF. The CDR3, as DNA: TGTGCCAGCAGCGAAAGGACAGGGTGGAGTGAAAAACTGTTTTTT. Full variable domain (missing parts from reference TRBV7-9 and TRBJ1-4): DTGVSQNPRHKITKRGQNVTFRCDPISEHNRLYWYRQTLGQGPEFLTYFQNEAQLEKSRLLSDRFSAERPKGSFSTLEIQRTEQGDSAMYLCASSERTGWSEKLFFGSGTQLSVL.